The T cell receptor beta chain described here comes from a study of persistence of HIV-infected CD4 T cells. Study details: Donors had been on suppressive ART for a median of approximately eight years.

The CDR3 consists of 19 residues. Germline values: CDR1 MNHNS, CDR2 SASEGT. V was clipped by 4 bases and J by 1 base; unmatched bases: 8. Lysates of CMV-infected fibroblasts at 10 ug/mL stimulated these cells. CD40L/CD69 double-negative CD45RO-high memory CD4+ T cells were collected. Regarding this clone: Its antigen is not known.

The immunoSEQ assay was version 4, run in survey mode. Template was genomic DNA at 10 ng/uL, with up to roughly 1 ug used per sample. Only in-frame clones appear in the TCRdb table, and some are missing; sequencing was by immunoSEQ multiplex PCR. The data hold 40,000 to 55,000 clones, with approximately 72% observed a single time. This receptor was identified in an adult man with HIV who was CMV-seropositive. Sequenced here: CD4+ T cells sorted from PBMCs after approximately 18-hour stimulation, sampled from a patient who received antiretroviral therapy. V is TRBV6-1 and J is TRBJ2-1, with 15 bases aligning to TRBD2. As DNA, the CDR3 is TGTGCCAGCAGTGTGGGACTAGCGGGAGGACAACGGTCCTACAATGAGCAGTTCTTC. Amino acids: CASSVGLAGGQRSYNEQFF.